This T cell receptor beta chain was found in a study of CD8 T cells in ankylosing spondylitis. Trimming left V 1 base short and J 6 bases short, with 18 bases between. Per the germline V gene, CDR1 is LGHDT and CDR2 is YNNKEL (reference sequence). The CDR3 runs 16 residues. TCRdb re-analysed the 5' RACE reads in MiXCR, keeping a single row per CDR3 protein. Seen here are more than 110,000 distinct CDR3 sequences, roughly 8.3% observed once, and the top ten hold about 7.3%. Sequencing was carried out using synovial fluid, either unsorted or a sorted T cell fraction (not recorded which). The receptor comes from a male donor with ankylosing spondylitis. This chain connects TRBV3-1 to TRBJ1-2, with D perhaps TRBD1 (5 bases). Written as DNA, the CDR3 is TGTGCCAGCAGCCAAGGTGGGGGAGAGAGGTCTAATGGCTACACCTTC. As protein: CASSQGGGERSNGYTF.